This is a list of T cell receptor beta chains from one sample in a study of T cell responses to AZD1222 COVID-19 vaccine. Sequenced by immunoSEQ multiplex PCR; TCRdb stores in-frame clones only, minus some. The sample has around 120,000 clones, 85% to 90% seen once; the top ten hold approximately 9.6%. The specimen comprised peripheral blood, sampled on day 0 of AZD1222 vaccination. The origin of the receptors is an adult in good health. Both conserved end residues are part of each CDR3. The D gene is left open where the match is weak. Where a row states a size, it is once, few, many or the class of an expanded clone; other rows omit it.

size,V,D,length,J,CDR3,DNA
.,TRBV7-2,.,14,TRBJ1-2,CASSFIQDSYGYTF,TGTGCCAGCAGCTTTATCCAGGACAGCTATGGCTACACCTTC
few,TRBV14,TRBD2,24,TRBJ2-1,CASSQDLWTSGERITSGAYNEQFF,TGTGCCAGCAGCCAAGATCTTTGGACTAGCGGGGAGAGGATTACATCGGGAGCCTACAATGAGCAGTTCTTC
.,TRBV5-1,TRBD1,16,TRBJ2-7,CASSSPWTGSSYEQYF,TGCGCCAGCAGCTCACCTTGGACAGGGAGCTCCTACGAGCAGTACTTC
.,TRBV28,TRBD1,13,TRBJ1-1,CASSLDRDTEAFF,TGTGCCAGCAGTTTAGACAGGGACACTGAAGCTTTCTTT
.,TRBV12-3/TRBV12-4,.,13,TRBJ2-7,CASSSRDAGEQYF,TGTGCCAGCAGTTCCCGGGACGCTGGGGAGCAGTACTTC
few,TRBV1,.,18,TRBJ2-7,CTSSQDLPQREGCYEQYF,TGCACCAGCAGCCAAGACCTACCCCAGCGGGAGGGTTGCTACGAGCAGTACTTC
.,TRBV4-1,.,17,TRBJ1-5,CASSQGVGRKTNQPQHF,TGCGCCAGCAGCCAAGGGGTAGGCAGGAAAACCAATCAGCCCCAGCATTTT
few,TRBV2,TRBD1,15,TRBJ1-5,CASSPGQGSNQPQHF,TGTGCCAGCAGCCCGGGACAGGGAAGCAATCAGCCCCAGCATTTT
.,TRBV2,.,13,TRBJ2-2,CASRKGSTGELFF,TGTGCCAGCAGAAAGGGTAGCACCGGGGAGCTGTTTTTT
.,TRBV30,TRBD2,15,TRBJ2-7,CAWRPPSGYTYEQYF,TGTGCCTGGAGACCCCCTAGCGGGTATACCTACGAGCAGTACTTC
.,TRBV6-2/TRBV6-3,TRBD1,16,TRBJ2-3,CASSYSVQGAKDTQYF,TGTGCCAGCAGTTACTCCGTACAGGGGGCTAAGGATACGCAGTATTTT
.,TRBV4-2,TRBD1,14,TRBJ2-7,CASSQPDRLGEQYF,TGTGCCAGCAGCCAACCGGACAGGCTGGGGGAGCAGTACTTC
few,TRBV6-5,TRBD1,15,TRBJ1-4,CASSSGTAFNEKLFF,TGTGCCAGCAGTTCCGGGACAGCTTTTAATGAAAAACTGTTTTTT
.,TRBV6-5,.,14,TRBJ2-1,CASSPPRGNREQFF,TGTGCCAGCAGTCCGCCCAGGGGTAATAGGGAGCAGTTCTTC
.,TRBV5-1,TRBD1,15,TRBJ2-2,CASSRAPGGSGELFF,TGCGCCAGCAGCAGAGCCCCAGGGGGCTCCGGGGAGCTGTTTTTT
.,TRBV19,TRBD2,13,TRBJ2-1,CASKAGGYNEQFF,TGTGCCAGTAAAGCGGGAGGTTACAATGAGCAGTTCTTC
.,TRBV7-9,.,14,TRBJ2-3,CASSLAGVTDTQYF,TGTGCCAGCAGCTTAGCGGGTGTCACAGATACGCAGTATTTT
.,TRBV7-9,TRBD1,15,TRBJ1-2,CASSFQGAYDYGYTF,TGTGCCAGCAGCTTCCAGGGGGCTTATGACTATGGCTACACCTTC
.,TRBV6-5,.,13,TRBJ2-7,CASIPDSSYEQYF,TGTGCCAGCATCCCAGACAGTTCCTACGAGCAGTACTTC
.,TRBV7-2,.,12,TRBJ2-2,CASSVNTGELFF,TGTGCCAGCAGCGTTAACACCGGGGAGCTGTTTTTT
.,TRBV30,TRBD1,13,TRBJ2-7,CAWSRTGPYEQYF,TGTGCCTGGAGTAGGACAGGGCCCTACGAGCAGTACTTC
.,TRBV12-3/TRBV12-4,.,12,TRBJ1-1,CASTPRGPQAFF,TGTGCCAGCACCCCTCGGGGGCCCCAAGCTTTCTTT
.,TRBV7-2,TRBD2,15,TRBJ2-5,CASSFTSGSKETQYF,TGTGCCAGCAGCTTCACTAGCGGGAGCAAGGAGACCCAGTACTTC
.,TRBV6-6,.,16,TRBJ2-7,CASSYAIYLDSYEQYF,TGTGCCAGCAGTTACGCGATCTATCTTGATTCCTACGAGCAGTACTTC
.,TRBV3-1/TRBV3-2,.,12,TRBJ2-1,CASSQAWNEQFF,TGTGCCAGCAGCCAAGCCTGGAATGAGCAGTTCTTC
.,TRBV6-5,TRBD1,15,TRBJ1-5,CASSPRGLGNQPQHF,TGTGCCAGCAGCCCCAGGGGGCTTGGCAATCAGCCCCAGCATTTT
few,TRBV15,TRBD2,16,TRBJ2-2,CATSRGSGSDTGELFF,TGTGCCACCAGCAGGGGTAGCGGGTCCGACACCGGGGAGCTGTTTTTT
.,TRBV7-9,.,14,TRBJ2-1,CASSSRGRIREQFF,TGTGCCAGCAGCTCGAGGGGGAGAATCCGTGAGCAGTTCTTC
.,TRBV14,TRBD2,17,TRBJ2-3,CASSQGWLAGGTDTQYF,TGTGCCAGCAGCCAGGGGTGGCTAGCGGGGGGCACAGATACGCAGTATTTT
.,TRBV5-1,TRBD1,15,TRBJ1-2,CASSRQGAPNYGYTF,TGCGCCAGCAGCCGACAGGGGGCGCCTAACTATGGCTACACCTTC
.,TRBV7-2,TRBD2,18,TRBJ2-3,CASSLARAGGSLTDTQYF,TGTGCCAGCAGCTTAGCGAGAGCGGGGGGGTCCTTAACAGATACGCAGTATTTT
.,TRBV5-5,.,16,TRBJ1-5,CASSLFSQGNNQPQHF,TGTGCCAGCAGTTTGTTCTCACAGGGAAACAATCAGCCCCAGCATTTT
.,TRBV18,.,14,TRBJ2-1,CASSRSDTYNEQFF,TGTGCCAGCTCACGGTCCGACACCTACAATGAGCAGTTCTTC
.,TRBV11-3,.,12,TRBJ2-3,CASSLYTDTQYF,TGTGCCAGCAGCTTATATACGGATACGCAGTATTTT
.,TRBV28,TRBD1,14,TRBJ1-6,CASGRPQGGSPLHF,TGTGCCAGCGGACGCCCCCAGGGGGGATCACCCCTCCACTTT
.,TRBV7-3,.,13,TRBJ1-2,CASSLRAWEGYTF,TGTGCCAGCAGCCTCCGGGCCTGGGAAGGCTACACCTTC
few,TRBV7-9,.,13,TRBJ1-1,CASSLNRDTEAFF,TGTGCCAGCAGTCTGAACAGGGACACTGAAGCTTTCTTT
.,TRBV18,.,13,TRBJ2-7,CASSPAAAYEQYF,TGTGCCAGCTCACCAGCCGCCGCCTACGAGCAGTACTTC
.,TRBV5-1,.,12,TRBJ2-7,CASSSQGYEQYF,TGCGCCAGCAGCTCACAGGGCTACGAGCAGTACTTC
few,TRBV15,.,14,TRBJ1-1,CATSRDVLGTEAFF,TGTGCCACCAGCAGAGATGTCCTGGGCACTGAAGCTTTCTTT
many,TRBV9,.,15,TRBJ1-4,CASSVGGAGNEKLFF,TGTGCCAGCAGCGTAGGAGGGGCGGGTAATGAAAAACTGTTTTTT
once,TRBV7-3,.,15,TRBJ2-3,CASSSGGKGPDTQYF,TGTGCCAGCAGTTCTGGGGGTAAGGGCCCAGATACGCAGTATTTT
.,TRBV5-8,TRBD1,14,TRBJ2-7,CASSRDRARDEQYF,TGTGCCAGCAGCCGGGACAGGGCCCGGGACGAGCAGTACTTC
.,TRBV11-2,.,16,TRBJ2-5,CASSLGSRSARETQYF,TGTGCCAGCAGCTTAGGGAGCAGGTCCGCGCGGGAGACCCAGTACTTC
.,TRBV7-3,TRBD1,16,TRBJ2-5,CASSLGKGTGQETQYF,TGTGCCAGCAGCTTGGGAAAAGGGACAGGACAAGAGACCCAGTACTTC
.,TRBV7-3,TRBD2,15,TRBJ2-2,CASSRAGGRSGELFF,TGTGCCAGCAGCCGAGCGGGAGGGCGGAGCGGGGAGCTGTTTTTT
.,TRBV15,.,14,TRBJ1-6,CATSRGGANSPLHF,TGTGCCACCAGCAGAGGAGGGGCAAATTCACCCCTCCACTTT
.,TRBV5-4,TRBD1,15,TRBJ2-1,CASSLPGGLWGEQFF,TGTGCCAGCAGCTTACCAGGGGGTCTGTGGGGTGAGCAGTTCTTC
few,TRBV25-1,.,15,TRBJ1-4,CASSDGRAGNEKLFF,TGTGCCAGCAGTGATGGCAGAGCAGGGAATGAAAAACTGTTTTTT
.,TRBV6-1,.,13,TRBJ1-1,CASSEFAVSEAFF,TGTGCCAGCAGTGAATTTGCGGTGTCAGAAGCTTTCTTT
once,TRBV5-1,TRBD2,15,TRBJ2-7,CASSLGGRLSYEQYF,TGCGCCAGCAGCTTGGGCGGGAGGCTTTCCTACGAGCAGTACTTC